Each of the 29 T cell receptor beta chains below was sequenced from the same sample in a study of T cell clonality in common variable immunodeficiency. This table comes from immunoSEQ multiplex PCR, and its TCRdb copy is limited to in-frame clones, with some not included. The sample yields approximately 50,000 clones, without any singletons. Sequencing input: peripheral blood mononuclear cells. These receptors came from a person between 18 and 70 years old in good health.

Many counts were recorded for this clone. Read coverage stops 3 residues before the CDR3 terminus; the germline J gene supplies the remainder. The chain uses TRBV7-9 and TRBJ2-7; 8 bases agree with TRBD1. CDR3 length equals 15 residues. Germline lookup yields CDR1 SEHNR and CDR2 FQNEAQ (reference sequence). V lost 3 bases, J lost 5 bases, and 9 bases stayed unmatched. Here the CDR3 reads CASSFAGGMSNEQYF. The covered CDR3 bases are TGTGCCAGCAGCTTCGCAGGGGGCATGTCGAACGAG.

This clone was seen repeatedly, ten times or more. Sequencing ends 3 residues short of the CDR3 end; the germline J gene provides the rest. The chain recombines TRBV7-7 with TRBJ1-5; no clear D gene. The V gene lost 3 bases and the J gene lost 6 bases, with 18 bases spanning the gap. Germline V gene data show CDR1 as SSHAT and CDR2 as FNYEAQ (reference sequence). The CDR3 is 16 amino acids. CDR3 DNA (partial): TGTGCCAGCAGCTTGAACGAAGGAAGGTCGGGTCAGCCC. It codes for CASSLNEGRSGQP. The full CDR3 sequence reads CASSLNEGRSGQPQHF.

This clone was counted at least ten times. The covered CDR3 bases are TGTGCCAGATGGGGGGAGACCAGAGGC. Its protein product is CARWGETRG. The whole CDR3 reads CARWGETRGYTF. This rearrangement joins TRBV7-2 to TRBJ1-2; possibly TRBD1 for D (5 bases). The CDR3 goes on 3 residues after the read ends, and that part is filled in from the germline J gene. Per the germline V gene, CDR1 is SGHTA and CDR2 is FQGNSA. This CDR3 is built from 12 residues.

This clone was counted ten times or more. The CDR3 end lies 3 residues beyond the end of the read and is filled in from the germline J gene. V and J are TRBV20-1 and TRBJ2-2; D ambiguous. The germline V and J ends were trimmed by 5 bases and 3 bases, with 7 bases remaining between them. CDR3 size: 12 residues. CDR1 and CDR2 from the germline V gene are DFQATT and SNEGSKA (reference sequence). The chain's CDR3 is CSARQDTGELFF. The covered CDR3 bases are TGCAGTGCTCGTCAGGACACCGGGGAG.

This clone was recorded at least ten times. Read sequence stops 3 residues before the CDR3 end, and the germline J gene provides the missing end. The chain has TRBV7-2 and TRBJ2-3, with 9 bases lining up with TRBD2. Trimming at V came to 5 bases and at J to 4 bases, leaving 7 bases not matched to a gene. Per germline, CDR1 SGHTA and CDR2 FQGNSA. This CDR3 has 15 residues. The part of the CDR3 DNA that was read is TGTGCCAGCAGCCTCGGGACTAGCTATTCAGATACG. Its protein is CASSLGTSYSDT. The complete CDR3 reads CASSLGTSYSDTQYF.

This clone was recorded at least ten times. Read coverage stops 3 residues before the CDR3 terminus; the germline J gene supplies the remainder. The chain uses TRBV19 and TRBJ1-2; 11 positions match TRBD1. The length of the CDR3 is 15 residues. J was trimmed by 2 bases and V by 3 bases; bases with no gene match: 2. Germline assignment: CDR1 LNHDA and CDR2 SQIVND (reference sequence). CDR3 DNA (partial): TGTGCCAGTAGTATCCGGACAGGGGGCAACTATGGC. Its protein is CASSIRTGGNYG. The whole CDR3 sequence reads CASSIRTGGNYGYTF.

By proportion, this clone is medium-sized. The sequence runs out 3 residues before the end of the CDR3; the remainder is reconstructed from the germline J gene. This rearrangement joins TRBV2 to TRBJ2-3; D may be TRBD2 (5 bases). V lost 7 bases, J lost 4 bases, and 9 bases lay in between. This CDR3 region has 12 residues. Germline CDR1 reads SNHLY; CDR2 reads FYNNEI. CDR3 loop: CASNLRADTQYF. CDR3 DNA, as far as it was read: TGTGCCAGCAACTTGAGGGCAGATACG.

This clone was seen repeatedly, ten times or more. Read data end 3 residues before the CDR3 end; the end is taken from the germline J gene. The rearrangement links TRBV18 to TRBJ2-7, with TRBD1 matching over 9 bases. The CDR3 has 14 amino acids. V lost 6 bases and J lost 3; bases outside the gene matches: 6. From germline, CDR1 is KGHSH and CDR2 LQKENI. Partial CDR3 DNA: TGTGCCAGCTCTCCTACGACAGGGGGCTACGAG. It encodes CASSPTTGGYE. The whole CDR3 protein reads CASSPTTGGYEQYF.

This clone was recorded at least ten times. A junction boundary mismatches the germline segment, possibly from a read error. The read stops 3 residues short of the end of the CDR3; the missing end is completed from the germline J gene. The chain carries TRBV4-2 and TRBJ2-5; the D gene is possibly TRBD1 (5 bases). The germline V gene has CDR1 LGHNA and CDR2 YNFKEQ. This CDR3 is built from 16 residues. The DNA read from the CDR3 is TGCGCCAGCAGCCACGCCCCCCCAGGGATGGGAGAGACC. Amino acid sequence: CASSHAPPGMGET. The full CDR3 sequence reads CASSHAPPGMGETQYF.

This clone was observed at least ten times. Read coverage stops 3 residues before the CDR3 terminus; the germline J gene supplies the remainder. This chain connects TRBV5-6 to TRBJ2-1; D is perhaps TRBD1 (6 bases). The CDR3 has 14 amino acids. Trimming took 4 bases from V and 7 from J, leaving 15 bases between them. Germline V gene data show CDR1 as SGHDT and CDR2 as YYEEEE. Here the CDR3 reads CASSPITGKNEQFF. CDR3 DNA, as far as it was read: TGTGCCAGCAGCCCTATTACAGGGAAGAATGAG.

This clone was counted at least ten times. Coverage ceases 3 residues before the CDR3 finishes, and the germline J gene fills in the end. The chain links TRBV7-2 to TRBJ2-2; D gene unclear. The CDR3 covers 13 residues. The germline CDR1 and CDR2 sequences are SGHTA and FQGNSA. Incomplete CDR3 DNA: TGTGCCAGCAGCCTAATATCCTATAATAAG. This sequence encodes CASSLISYNK. The complete CDR3 protein is CASSLISYNKLFF.

This clone was counted at least ten times. The CDR3 end lies 3 residues beyond the end of the read and is filled in from the germline J gene. The rearrangement joins TRBV7-9 to TRBJ2-5, with D possibly TRBD1 on 6 matching bases. Trimming stripped 2 bases from V and 5 bases from J, with 12 bases between. The germline gives CDR1 SEHNR, CDR2 FQNEAQ (reference sequence). The CDR3 loop spans 14 amino acids. CDR3 amino acids: CASSLLQGKETQYF. The CDR3 DNA, read in part, is TGTGCCAGCAGCTTACTTCAGGGGAAGGAGACC.

In this sample, this clone turned up many times. Sequencing ends 3 residues short of the CDR3 end; the germline J gene provides the rest. The chain has TRBV20-1 and TRBJ1-2; 8 bases match TRBD1. Losses at the gene ends were 6 bases for V and 1 base for J; bases not matched to a gene: 7. The CDR3 has 14 amino acids. Germline loops: CDR1 DFQATT, CDR2 SNEGSKA (reference sequence). Partial CDR3 DNA: TGCAGTGCAAAGCCACAGGGGGTTAACTATGGC. Its translation: CSAKPQGVNYG. The complete CDR3 sequence is CSAKPQGVNYGYTF.

This clone was recorded many times. One end of the junction does not line up with germline, which may come from a read error. From the germline J gene comes the end of the CDR3, since the read stops 3 residues before it. This chain connects TRBV4-2 to TRBJ1-1; no clear D. CDR3 length: 14 amino acids. Per the germline V gene, CDR1 is LGHNA and CDR2 is YNFKEQ. The chain's CDR3 is CASSQEFMNTEAFF. CDR3 DNA (partial): TGCGCCAGCAGCCAAGAATTCATGAACACTGAA.

This clone has at least ten counts. The read comes to an end 3 residues before the CDR3 does, leaving the germline J gene to fill in the end. The rearrangement joins TRBV5-1 to TRBJ1-1; 7 nucleotides align to TRBD1. Trimming cost V 9 bases and J 0 bases; bases outside gene matches: 8. The CDR3 covers 14 residues. Germline CDR1 SGHRS, CDR2 YFSETQ. The CDR3 is CATRPGQVNTEAFF. The CDR3 DNA, read in part, is TGCGCCACCCGCCCAGGACAGGTGAACACTGAA.

This clone was counted ten times or more. Partial CDR3 DNA: TGTGCCAGCAGTTTATCTCCAGGTAACACTGAA. This encodes CASSLSPGNTE. The full CDR3 sequence reads CASSLSPGNTEAFF. V and J are TRBV7-9 and TRBJ1-1; D not resolved. From the germline J gene comes the end of the CDR3, since the read stops 3 residues before it. Germline values: CDR1 SEHNR, CDR2 FQNEAQ (reference sequence). V gave up 6 bases and J gave up 2 bases, with 13 bases separating them. CDR3 size: 14 residues.

This clone has at least ten counts. Read data end 3 residues before the CDR3 end; the end is taken from the germline J gene. V usage is TRBV6-1 and J usage is TRBJ2-4; maybe TRBD1 (5 bases). CDR1 is MNHNS, CDR2 SASEGT, per germline. The length of the CDR3 is 15 residues. The V end lost 4 bases, the J end lost 0 bases, and 10 bases lay between the germline ends. CDR3 bases read: TGTGCCAGCAGTGGACAGCAAGTAGCCAAAAACATT. Translation: CASSGQQVAKNI. From start to end, the CDR3 is CASSGQQVAKNIQYF.

This clone was counted ten times or more. The read gets to within 3 residues of the CDR3 end, and the germline J gene fills in the rest. The rearrangement uses TRBV18 and TRBJ1-4; no definite D call. The CDR3 covers 19 residues. V was pared by 1 base and J by 3 bases, with 21 bases between. In germline, CDR1 is KGHSH, CDR2 LQKENI. CDR3 residues: CASSPLSRSGPIANEKLFF. The CDR3 bases that were read are TGTGCCAGCTCACCACTTTCCAGGAGTGGGCCCATAGCTAATGAAAAA.

This clone was seen repeatedly, ten times or more. The DNA read from the CDR3 is TGCAGCGTGGAAAACATGGAGACC. This codes for CSVENMET. In full, the CDR3 is CSVENMETQYF. The chain joins TRBV29-1 to TRBJ2-5, with unresolved D. The read falls 3 residues short of the CDR3 end, and the missing part is taken from the germline J gene. V was trimmed by 6 bases and J by 5 bases, leaving 10 bases between them. CDR1 SQVTM and CDR2 ANQGSEA come from the germline V gene. This CDR3 is 11 amino acids long.

In this sample, this clone turned up a few times. From the germline J gene comes the end of the CDR3, since the read stops 3 residues before it. J is TRBJ1-2 and V is TRBV5-6; weak D call: TRBD1 (6 bases). The CDR3 is made up of 15 amino acids. Germline V lookup: CDR1 SGHDT, CDR2 YYEEEE. CDR3 region: CASSLQGNSNQPYTF. CDR3 DNA, as far as it was read: TGTGCCAGCAGCTTACAGGGAAATAGCAATCAGCCC.

The table lists this clone with many counts. With the read ending 3 residues before the CDR3 end, the germline J gene is used to fill in that end. This chain uses TRBV30 with TRBJ2-3; possible D gene TRBD1, 5 bases. Germline loops: CDR1 GTSNPN, CDR2 SVGIG (reference sequence). The CDR3 consists of 13 residues. The DNA read from the CDR3 is TGTGCCTGGAGCACAGGAGACCAAGAGACG. This gives the protein CAWSTGDQET. The CDR3 reads in full as CAWSTGDQETQYF.

This clone was seen a handful of times. The read is 3 residues too short to cover the CDR3 end, so that end is filled in from the germline J gene. The chain couples TRBV19 to TRBJ1-2, with 8 bases lining up with TRBD1. Germline CDR1 LNHDA, CDR2 SQIVND (reference sequence). The CDR3 runs to 14 residues. CDR3 sequence reads: CASREDRVDNDYTF. The part of the CDR3 DNA that was read is TGTGCCAGTAGAGAGGACAGGGTGGACAATGAC.

This clone appeared many times. The read is 3 residues too short to cover the CDR3 end, so that end is filled in from the germline J gene. The V and J genes are TRBV5-6 and TRBJ2-4; D remains unclear. Per germline, CDR1 SGHDT and CDR2 YYEEEE. The V end was cut by 2 bases, the J end by 8 bases, with 11 bases between. The CDR3 totals 13 residues. The CDR3 loop reads CASSLRLVDIQYF. CDR3 bases read: TGTGCCAGCAGCTTAAGACTGGTCGACATT.

About this clone: The sequence runs out 3 residues before the end of the CDR3; the remainder is reconstructed from the germline J gene. V and J are TRBV6-1 and TRBJ1-2; D gene ambiguous. The CDR3 extends over 19 amino acids. Per germline, CDR1 MNHNS and CDR2 SASEGT. CDR3 sequence reads: CASSESGWHNTRSHNDYTF. Partial CDR3 DNA: TGTGCCAGCAGTGAATCAGGATGGCACAACACTCGTTCCCACAATGAC.

In this sample, this clone turned up many times. The part of the CDR3 DNA that was read is TGTGCCAGCTCACCACGTGCATTGGTCCGGAGCAGGGACACAGATACG. This gives the protein CASSPRALVRSRDTDT. The CDR3 in its entirety is CASSPRALVRSRDTDTQYF. V and J are TRBV18 and TRBJ2-3; D possibly corresponds to TRBD1 (5 bases). The read finishes 3 residues shy of the CDR3 end, and the germline J gene is used to complete it. Germline V gene data show CDR1 as KGHSH and CDR2 as LQKENI. The CDR3 sequence is 19 residues long. The V end was cut by 1 base, the J end by 2 bases, with 22 bases between. Using reference TRBV18 and TRBJ2-3 for the parts outside the CDR3, the full variable domain is NAGVMQNPRHLVRRRGQEARLRCSPMKGHSHVYWYRQLPEEGLKFMVYLQKENIIDESGMPKERFSAEFPKEGPSILRIQQVVRGDSAAYFCASSPRALVRSRDTDTQYFGPGTRLTVL.

This clone was counted at least ten times. The missing CDR3 end, 3 residues past where the read stops, is filled in from the germline J gene. The chain employs TRBV5-1 and TRBJ2-1; perhaps TRBD2 as D (6 bases). Per the germline V gene, CDR1 is SGHRS and CDR2 is YFSETQ. The CDR3 has 15 residues. Trimming took 1 base from V and 2 from J, leaving 10 bases between them. The CDR3 is CASSLLAATYNEQFF. The CDR3 DNA, read in part, is TGCGCCAGCAGCTTGTTAGCGGCGACCTACAATGAG.

In this sample, this clone turned up a few times. Read sequence stops 3 residues before the CDR3 end, and the germline J gene provides the missing end. V usage is TRBV18 and J usage is TRBJ1-5; D may be TRBD1 (5 bases). Per germline, CDR1 KGHSH and CDR2 LQKENI. This CDR3 is 13 amino acids long. The CDR3 bases that were read are TGTGCCAGCTCACCAGGGGCCGCAGATCCC. Translation: CASSPGAADP. The full CDR3 is CASSPGAADPQHF.

This clone was picked up many times. Read sequence stops 3 residues before the CDR3 end, and the germline J gene provides the missing end. This chain uses TRBV20-1 with TRBJ2-7, with D possibly matching TRBD1 (6 bases). The V end lost 3 bases, the J end lost 6 bases, and 21 bases lay between the germline ends. CDR3 size: 15 residues. Germline V lookup: CDR1 DFQATT, CDR2 SNEGSKA (reference sequence). CDR3 bases read: TGCAGTGCTAGTCAAGACAGGAGCCTCTATAGCGAG. Its protein is CSASQDRSLYSE. Given in full, the CDR3 is CSASQDRSLYSEQYF.

The sequenced part of the CDR3 DNA is TGTGCCAGCAACAAAGATATGAACACTGAA. Translated, it gives CASNKDMNTE. The full CDR3 protein is CASNKDMNTEAFF. J is TRBJ1-1 and V is TRBV11-2; D unresolved. The CDR3 end lies 3 residues beyond the end of the read and is filled in from the germline J gene. The CDR3 loop spans 13 amino acids. Between the trimmed V and J ends, which lost 7 bases and 0 bases, there was a span of 9 bases. The V gene's germline CDR1 is SGHAT and CDR2 FQNNGV.